The 17 T cell receptor beta chains below all came from one sample that was sequenced in a study of CD8 T cells in ankylosing spondylitis. A single record per CDR3 protein comes from TCRdb applying MiXCR to the 5' RACE reads. The data show approximately 240,000 distinct CDR3 sequences, with 20% to 30% seen just once and roughly 0.67% held by the top ten. Sequenced material: blood, either unsorted or a sorted T cell fraction (not recorded which). All receptors come from a male donor with ankylosing spondylitis or in good health (not recorded which).

In this sample, this clonotype turned up many times. V and J are TRBV28 and TRBJ1-3, with D perhaps TRBD1 (6 bases). This CDR3 is built from 14 residues. CDR1 is MDHEN and CDR2 is SYDVKM in the germline V gene. V lost 6 bases to trimming and J lost 2 bases, with 11 bases between them. CDR3 sequence: CASRKGGPGNTIYF. The CDR3, as DNA: TGTGCCAGCAGGAAGGGGGGGCCTGGAAACACCATATATTTT.

V and J are TRBV20-1 and TRBJ2-7, with D perhaps TRBD2 (6 bases). The CDR3 length is 13 residues. Germline assignment: CDR1 DFQATT and CDR2 SNEGSKA (reference sequence). V was shortened by 6 bases and J by 0 bases, with 12 bases between the two germline ends. For the CDR3, the DNA is TGCAGTGCGGAACCGGGACTCTCCTACGAGCAGTACTTC. Translating it yields CSAEPGLSYEQYF.

Ten or more counts support this clonotype. This sequence joins TRBV11-2 and TRBJ1-2; 11 nucleotides match TRBD1. CDR1 and CDR2 (germline): SGHAT, FQNNGV. Germline trimming cut 5 bases from V and 7 bases from J; bases unmatched to any gene: 6. This CDR3 region has 14 residues. The CDR3 nucleotides read TGTGCCAGCAGCGACCGGACAGGGGGCTTTGGCTACACCTTC. Protein sequence: CASSDRTGGFGYTF.

The chain has TRBV2 and TRBJ2-1; D call uncertain. Germline values: CDR1 SNHLY, CDR2 FYNNEI. V shed 6 bases and J shed 9 bases, with 15 bases lying between them. The CDR3 contains 13 residues. CDR3 nucleotides: TGTGCCAGCAGGAGCCAGGAGACGGGTGAGCAGTTCTTC. Amino acid sequence: CASRSQETGEQFF.

This clonotype has more than one count but fewer than ten. The chain links TRBV20-1 to TRBJ2-1; 8 nucleotides agree with TRBD1. J gave up 9 bases and V 1 base, and 5 bases lay outside the gene matches. CDR1 is DFQATT and CDR2 is SNEGSKA in the germline V gene (reference sequence). The CDR3 length is 13 residues. In nucleotides, the CDR3 is TGCAGTGCTAGAGGACAGGGGAGAAGTGAGCAGTTCTTC. It translates to CSARGQGRSEQFF.

Concerning this clonotype: A clone one base away is much larger, so this may be a read error. The chain employs TRBV3-1 and TRBJ2-3; D is ambiguous. CDR1 and CDR2 (germline): LGHDT, YNNKEL (reference sequence). CDR3 size: 16 residues. V shed 2 bases and J shed 2 bases, with 14 bases lying between them. The CDR3 spells CASSQWRRLFTDTQYF. The CDR3 DNA reads TGTGCCAGCAGCCAATGGCGGAGACTGTTCACAGATACGCAGTATTTT.

This clonotype was detected ten times or more. The chain links TRBV5-1 to TRBJ2-5; 7 bases are shared with TRBD1. CDR1 is SGHRS, CDR2 YFSETQ, per germline. This CDR3 has 15 amino acids. V dropped 2 bases and J dropped 2; count of bases not matched to a gene: 6. CDR3 bases: TGCGCCAGCAGCTTCACCTCGGGACAGCAAGAGACCCAGTACTTC. Encoded protein: CASSFTSGQQETQYF.

This clonotype was seen repeatedly, ten times or more. The chain uses TRBV29-1 and TRBJ2-3; D uncertain. The ends were cut back, 6 bases at V and 5 bases at J, with 12 bases in the middle. This CDR3 region has 12 residues. From germline, CDR1 is SQVTM and CDR2 ANQGSEA. Here the CDR3 DNA reads TGCAGCGTCGGAACAAGACTAGATACGCAGTATTTT. Its protein product is CSVGTRLDTQYF.

CDR3 DNA: TGCAGTGCGCCCCAGCAGGGCTATAATTCACCCCTCCACTTT. It yields the protein CSAPQQGYNSPLHF. The rearrangement joins TRBV20-1 to TRBJ1-6; possible D gene TRBD1, 5 bases. The CDR3 has 14 residues. The germline V and J ends were trimmed by 6 bases and 3 bases, with 12 bases remaining between them. Germline V lookup: CDR1 DFQATT, CDR2 SNEGSKA (reference sequence).

This clonotype was counted a few times. The chain is built from TRBV12-3 or TRBV12-4 and TRBJ2-5, with D unresolved. This CDR3 has 14 amino acids. The V end lost 7 bases, the J end lost 5 bases, and 17 bases lay between the germline ends. The CDR3 DNA follows: TGTGCCAGCACCCCGTCCGGGCCCAGGGAGACCCAGTACTTC. Translated, it gives CASTPSGPRETQYF.

This clonotype came up many times. For the CDR3, the DNA is TGTGCCATCAGTGTGGATGAGCATGATGAGCAGTTCTTC. Protein product: CAISVDEHDEQFF. The genes are TRBV10-3 and TRBJ2-1; D not certain. The CDR3 spans 13 residues. Germline values: CDR1 ENHRY, CDR2 SYGVKD. V shed 4 bases and J shed 8 bases, with 12 bases lying between them.

This clonotype was detected many times. This sequence joins TRBV7-3 and TRBJ2-1; 8 bases align to TRBD2. The germline V gene encodes CDR1 SGHTA and CDR2 FQGTGA. J lost 2 bases, V lost 5 bases, and 5 bases had no gene match. The CDR3 is 15 amino acids. The CDR3 nucleotides are TGTGCCAGCAGCCTTAGCGGGGCAGCCTACAATGAGCAGTTCTTC. Protein sequence: CASSLSGAAYNEQFF.

This clonotype was seen at least ten times. The chain has TRBV5-1 and TRBJ2-1; D possibly corresponds to TRBD2 (6 bases). The CDR3 is 17 amino acids. CDR1 SGHRS and CDR2 YFSETQ come from the germline V gene. Trimming shortened V by 0 bases and J by 2 bases, and 15 bases separated the two germline ends. In DNA form, the CDR3 reads TGCGCCAGCAGCTTGGCGACCCTAGCGAGCGCCTACAATGAGCAGTTCTTC. Amino acids: CASSLATLASAYNEQFF. The full variable domain, in which reference TRBV5-1 and TRBJ2-1 provide the parts outside the CDR3, is KAGVTQTPRYLIKTRGQQVTLSCSPISGHRSVSWYQQTPGQGLQFLFEYFSETQRNKGNFPGRFSGRQFSNSRSEMNVSTLELGDSALYLCASSLATLASAYNEQFFGPGTRLTVL.

This sequence joins TRBV20-1 and TRBJ2-6, with 10 nucleotides matching TRBD2. Germline V CDR1 and CDR2: DFQATT, SNEGSKA (reference sequence). V shed 2 bases, J shed 1 base, and the junction held 2 bases outside the gene matches. The CDR3 length is 16 residues. The CDR3 reads CSARRTSGSGANVLTF. The CDR3 DNA follows: TGCAGTGCTAGACGGACTAGCGGTTCTGGGGCCAACGTCCTGACTTTC.

This chain connects TRBV29-1 to TRBJ2-7; 7 bases are shared with TRBD1. V lost 4 bases and J lost 2; bases outside the gene matches: 8. Germline assignment: CDR1 SQVTM and CDR2 ANQGSEA. CDR3 length: 14 residues. The CDR3 bases are TGCAGCGTTGTTTTGGACAGGCCGACCTACGAGCAGTACTTC. Translating gives CSVVLDRPTYEQYF.

This clonotype was picked up many times. The V gene is TRBV12-3 or TRBV12-4, the J gene TRBJ1-2; D remains unclear. This CDR3 is 14 amino acids long. The V gene lost 2 bases and the J gene lost 1 base, with 8 bases spanning the gap. The CDR3 reads CASSLTEINYGYTF. CDR3 bases: TGTGCCAGCAGTTTAACAGAGATTAACTATGGCTACACCTTC.

This clonotype appeared a few times. V is TRBV20-1 and J is TRBJ2-5, with TRBD1 as a possible D gene (5 bases). The CDR3 has 16 amino acids. Germline CDR1 reads DFQATT; CDR2 reads SNEGSKA (reference sequence). V lost 5 bases and J 4 bases, leaving 23 bases between the germline ends. The CDR3 DNA follows: TGCAGTGCTCAACCCCCGCCGGTGGGGCAATCAGAGACCCAGTACTTC. Amino acids: CSAQPPPVGQSETQYF.